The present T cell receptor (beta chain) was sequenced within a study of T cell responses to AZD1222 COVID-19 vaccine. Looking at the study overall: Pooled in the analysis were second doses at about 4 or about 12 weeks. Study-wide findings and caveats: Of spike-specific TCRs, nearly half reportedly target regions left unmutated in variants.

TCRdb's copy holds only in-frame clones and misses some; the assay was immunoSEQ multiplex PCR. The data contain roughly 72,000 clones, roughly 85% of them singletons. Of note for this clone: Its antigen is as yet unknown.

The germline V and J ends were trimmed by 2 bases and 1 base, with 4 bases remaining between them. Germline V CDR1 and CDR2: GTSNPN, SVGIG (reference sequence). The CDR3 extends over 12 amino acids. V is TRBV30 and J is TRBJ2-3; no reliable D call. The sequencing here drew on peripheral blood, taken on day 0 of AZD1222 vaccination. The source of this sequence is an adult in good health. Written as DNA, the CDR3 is TGTGCCTGGAGTCCCGGCACAGATACGCAGTATTTT. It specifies CAWSPGTDTQYF.